The 9 T cell receptor beta chains presented below share a single source sample, sequenced in a study of vaccination and CD4 T cells after COVID-19. TCRdb reprocessed the PCR reads via MiXCR and lists one record per CDR3 protein. The table shows 20,000 or so distinct CDR3 sequences, with 58% occurring only once. Source: CD4+ T cells from blood, taken before SARS-CoV-2 vaccination. The receptors stem from a human donor who had recovered from COVID-19.

The CDR3 reads CASSLLSGVTGELFF. CDR3 bases: TGTGCCAGCAGCTTATTGTCAGGGGTCACCGGGGAGCTGTTTTTT. This chain joins TRBV7-6 and TRBJ2-2; the D gene is possibly TRBD1 (6 bases). The germline CDR1 and CDR2 sequences are SGHVS and FNYEAQ. The CDR3 extends over 15 amino acids. Trimming took 2 bases from V and 4 from J, leaving 11 bases between them. Full variable domain (outside the CDR3, taken from reference TRBV7-6 and TRBJ2-2): GAGVSQSPRYKVTKRGQDVALRCDPISGHVSLYWYRQALGQGPEFLTYFNYEAQQDKSGLPNDRFSAERPEGSISTLTIQRTEQRDSAMYRCASSLLSGVTGELFFGEGSRLTVL.

The V gene is TRBV7-9, the J gene TRBJ2-3, with D unclear. CDR3 length: 15 amino acids. Trimming removed 9 bases from V and 0 bases from J, with 16 bases in between. Germline V gene lookup returns CDR1 SEHNR and CDR2 FQNEAQ (reference sequence). The CDR3 DNA reads TGTGCCAGTAAAAATGGGCCTCTTAGCACAGATACGCAGTATTTT. Its protein is CASKNGPLSTDTQYF.

Here the CDR3 DNA reads TGTGCCAGCAGCTTGGGACCCCCACCTAACTATGGCTACACCTTC. This encodes CASSLGPPPNYGYTF. The chain recombines TRBV5-5 with TRBJ1-2; D not certain. V dropped 0 bases and J dropped 0 bases, with 9 bases sitting between them. CDR3 size: 15 residues. CDR1 and CDR2 from the germline V gene are SGHKS and YYEKEE (reference sequence).

This sequence joins TRBV4-1 and TRBJ1-2; no reliable D call. Trimming removed 0 bases from V and 0 bases from J, with 11 bases in between. The CDR3 consists of 16 residues. Per the germline V gene, CDR1 is MGHRA and CDR2 is YSYEKL. The CDR3 loop is CASSQEGRVSNYGYTF. The CDR3 DNA follows: TGCGCCAGCAGCCAAGAGGGAAGAGTTTCTAACTATGGCTACACCTTC.

This clonotype has just a few counts. The chain joins TRBV19 to TRBJ2-7; D remains unclear. This CDR3 contains 14 residues. Germline CDR1 is LNHDA and CDR2 is SQIVND (reference sequence). Trimming stripped 4 bases from V and 0 bases from J, with 10 bases between. The CDR3 protein is CASSRRSASYEQYF. Written as DNA, the CDR3 is TGTGCCAGTAGTAGAAGATCCGCCTCCTACGAGCAGTACTTC.

The V gene is TRBV6-1, the J gene TRBJ2-7; D is unresolved. Between the trimmed V and J ends, which lost 6 bases and 3 bases, there was a span of 15 bases. The CDR3 totals 14 residues. CDR1 MNHNS and CDR2 SASEGT come from the germline V gene. CDR3 in DNA: TGTGCCAGCAGCCTACGCCGGTCTAACTACGAGCAGTACTTC. Translating gives CASSLRRSNYEQYF.

The chain uses TRBV20-1 and TRBJ1-2, with 7 nucleotides matching TRBD1. J was trimmed by 13 bases and V by 4 bases; bases with no gene match: 9. Germline loops: CDR1 DFQATT, CDR2 SNEGSKA (reference sequence). The CDR3 length is 11 residues. CDR3: CSANRGAAVTF. The CDR3 DNA reads TGCAGTGCTAACAGGGGAGCAGCCGTCACCTTC.

The rearrangement links TRBV7-8 to TRBJ1-5; D not resolved. Germline V gene sequence: CDR1 SGHVS, CDR2 FQNEAQ. Deletions cut 0 bases from V and 2 bases from J, with 17 bases between. The CDR3 consists of 18 residues. In DNA, the CDR3 is TGTGCCAGCAGCTTAGCGCTCTGGGTTTTGTCGGGCAATCAGCCCCAGCATTTT. Protein product: CASSLALWVLSGNQPQHF.

The J gene is TRBJ2-1, the V gene TRBV29-1, with 7 bases matching TRBD2. This CDR3 region has 17 residues. CDR1 is SQVTM and CDR2 is ANQGSEA in the germline V gene. The V gene end was trimmed by 0 bases and the J gene end by 2 bases; junction bases not matched to a gene: 10. Here the CDR3 DNA reads TGCAGCGTTGAAGAGGGAACCCTAGCGGAAACCTACAATGAGCAGTTCTTC. This gives the protein CSVEEGTLAETYNEQFF.